Listed here is a single T cell receptor beta chain. What it recognizes is unknown. These data are taken from a study of early stage breast cancer tumors. Study results and caveats: Chain pairing and CD4, CD8 or FOXP3 expression were not captured.

Libraries were prepared by immunoSEQ multiplex PCR; TCRdb keeps only in-frame clonotypes and omits some of them. The sample includes more than 65,000 clones, 75% to 90% of them seen just once. The CDR3 contains 15 residues. CDR1 and CDR2 from the germline V gene are LGHNA and YNFKEQ. Trimming cost V 1 base and J 3 bases, with 12 bases left between them. The J gene is TRBJ2-5, the V gene TRBV4-2; TRBD2 is a possible D gene (6 bases). Source material: blood. This receptor was taken from a middle-aged person with breast cancer. CDR3 in DNA: TGTGCCAGCAGCCAAGCCGCGGGACTGGAAGAGACCCAGTACTTC. Amino acids: CASSQAAGLEETQYF.